The 30 T cell receptor beta chains presented below share a single source sample, sequenced in a study of metastatic and nonmetastatic thyroid tumors. MiXCR was used by TCRdb to re-call the PCR reads. The sample carries about 48,000 clones, roughly 23% recorded once. Not a single patient had been given any form of treatment at any point before undergoing thyroid surgery. The sample taken for sequencing was blood. The receptor set was obtained from a male donor with papillary thyroid cancer or a benign thyroid nodule (not recorded which). Some clones in this sample may be carry-over from other donors' samples.

This clone was observed a handful of times. The V call is TRBV14, the J call TRBJ2-3, with D perhaps being TRBD1 or TRBD2 (10 bases each). Trimming left V 2 bases short and J 3 bases short, with 30 bases between. This CDR3 region has 21 residues. The germline CDR1 and CDR2 sequences are SGHDN and FVKESK. CDR3 DNA sequence: TGTGCCAGCAGCCAAACGGACAGGGGGGGAATAGCGGGAGGTGTTACAGATACGCAGTATTTT. Translation gives CASSQTDRGGIAGGVTDTQYF.

The table lists this clone with many counts. The chain is built from TRBV11-2 and TRBJ1-5; 11 positions match TRBD1. Germline V gene lookup returns CDR1 SGHAT and CDR2 FQNNGV. The CDR3 spans 17 residues. Losses at the gene ends were 5 bases for V and 5 bases for J; bases not matched to a gene: 11. As DNA, the CDR3 is TGTGCCAGCAGCAGAGGAGGACAGGGGGCGAATCATCAGCCCCAGCATTTT. This encodes CASSRGGQGANHQPQHF.

This clone showed up many times. The chain employs TRBV20-1 and TRBJ2-7, with 13 bases fitting TRBD2. Germline lookup yields CDR1 DFQATT and CDR2 SNEGSKA (reference sequence). This CDR3 has 13 residues. Losses at the gene ends were 6 bases for V and 4 bases for J; bases not matched to a gene: 3. This CDR3 reads CSAGTSGTYEQYF. The DNA for the CDR3 is TGCAGTGCCGGGACTAGCGGGACATACGAGCAGTACTTC.

This rearrangement joins TRBV5-8 to TRBJ1-6, with 7 bases matching TRBD1. Germline V CDR1 and CDR2: SGHTS, YDEGEE. With V trimmed by 0 bases and J by 7 bases, 4 bases remained unmatched. This CDR3 comprises 15 residues. The chain's CDR3 is CASSLVGGQNSPLHF. In DNA form, the CDR3 reads TGTGCCAGCAGCTTGGTGGGGGGACAGAATTCACCCCTCCACTTT.

In its sample, this clone was seen many times. V and J are TRBV5-1 and TRBJ1-4; D possibly corresponds to TRBD1 (5 bases). CDR3 length: 13 amino acids. V gave up 4 bases and J gave up 11 bases, with 15 bases separating them. The V gene's germline CDR1 is SGHRS and CDR2 YFSETQ. The CDR3, as DNA: TGCGCCAGCAGCGAACCGGCAGGGATGAAACTGTTTTTT. It encodes CASSEPAGMKLFF.

The chain recombines TRBV30 with TRBJ2-7; D remains ambiguous. CDR3 length: 13 amino acids. V gave up 0 bases and J gave up 2 bases, with 8 bases separating them. Germline V gene sequence: CDR1 GTSNPN, CDR2 SVGIG (reference sequence). DNA for the CDR3: TGTGCCTGGAGTGTTGGCAGTGCCTACGAGCAGTACTTC. As protein: CAWSVGSAYEQYF.

CDR3 sequence: CASSPDTPYSPLHF. CDR3 bases: TGTGCCAGCAGCCCCGACACCCCTTATTCACCCCTCCACTTT. The rearrangement joins TRBV2 to TRBJ1-6, with D unresolved. The germline CDR1 and CDR2 sequences are SNHLY and FYNNEI. With 6 bases removed from V and 8 bases from J, the gap between germline ends came to 14 bases. The CDR3 is 14 amino acids. Complete variable domain (other parts from reference TRBV2 and TRBJ1-6): EPEVTQTPSHQVTQMGQEVILRCVPISNHLYFYWYRQILGQKVEFLVSFYNNEISEKSEIFDDQFSVERPDGSNFTLKIRSTKLEDSAMYFCASSPDTPYSPLHFGNGTRLTVT.

This clone appeared many times. This sequence joins TRBV12-3 or TRBV12-4 and TRBJ2-7, with D perhaps matching TRBD2 (5 bases). This CDR3 contains 15 residues. Trimming pared 3 bases from V and 0 bases from J, leaving 12 bases between. DNA for the CDR3: TGTGCCAGCAGTTTCGGACTCTCGAGCTCCTACGAGCAGTACTTC. It encodes CASSFGLSSSYEQYF.

The rearrangement joins TRBV12-3 or TRBV12-4 to TRBJ1-1; D perhaps matches TRBD1 (6 bases). Trimming removed 5 bases from V and 2 bases from J, with 12 bases in between. This CDR3 comprises 14 residues. CDR3 nucleotides: TGTGCCAGCAGTCCCGGGACACCTAACACTGAAGCTTTCTTT. It is translated as CASSPGTPNTEAFF.

This clone occurred once. A much larger clone is a single base away; this may be a read error. This likely comes from a read error, as the CDR3 has no conserved phenylalanine or tryptophan at its end. The CDR3 spells CASSSSGGISGELFL. Written as DNA, the CDR3 is TGCGCCAGCAGCTCTAGCGGGGGTATTAGCGGGGAGCTGTTTCTT. The J gene is TRBJ2-2, the V gene TRBV5-1; the match to TRBD2 covers 10 bases. The germline gives CDR1 SGHRS, CDR2 YFSETQ. The length of the CDR3 is 15 residues. The junction had 6 bases not matched to a gene; V was cut back by 3 bases and J by 7 bases.

The chain links TRBV7-6 to TRBJ1-1; D is undetermined. V was trimmed by 5 bases and J by 2 bases, leaving 9 bases between them. CDR3 length: 13 residues. Germline CDR1 reads SGHVS; CDR2 reads FNYEAQ. CDR3: CASSGRPNTEAFF. CDR3 in DNA: TGTGCCAGCAGCGGTCGTCCTAACACTGAAGCTTTCTTT.

CDR3 in amino acids: CATSRGAGEADTQYF. DNA of the CDR3: TGTGCCACCAGCAGAGGTGCGGGAGAGGCAGATACGCAGTATTTT. The V gene is TRBV15, the J gene TRBJ2-3; 7 bases fit TRBD2. The CDR3 is 15 amino acids. V lost 1 base to trimming and J lost 4 bases; unmatched junction nucleotides: 5. From germline, CDR1 is LNHNV and CDR2 YYDKDF (reference sequence). Looking up the rest from reference TRBV15 and TRBJ2-3 gives the full variable domain: DAMVIQNPRYQVTQFGKPVTLSCSQTLNHNVMYWYQQKSSQAPKLLFHYYDKDFNNEADTPDNFQSRRPNTSFCFLDIRSPGLGDTAMYLCATSRGAGEADTQYFGPGTRLTVL.

V is TRBV11-2 and J is TRBJ1-5; no reliable D call. Germline V gives CDR1 SGHAT, CDR2 FQNNGV. The germline V and J ends were trimmed by 5 bases and 5 bases, with 10 bases remaining between them. CDR3 length equals 13 residues. CDR3 protein: CASSLGSYQPQHF. DNA of the CDR3: TGTGCCAGCAGCCTAGGCAGTTATCAGCCCCAGCATTTT. The variable domain in full, completed from reference TRBV11-2 and TRBJ1-5, reads EAGVAQSPRYKIIEKRQSVAFWCNPISGHATLYWYQQILGQGPKLLIQFQNNGVVDDSQLPKDRFSAERLKGVDSTLKIQPAKLEDSAVYLCASSLGSYQPQHFGDGTRLSIL.

The V gene is TRBV9, the J gene TRBJ1-2, with D possibly being TRBD1 (6 bases). CDR3 length: 15 amino acids. Germline V gene sequence: CDR1 SGDLS, CDR2 YYNGEE. The germline V and J ends were trimmed by 4 bases and 0 bases, with 13 bases remaining between them. The CDR3 bases are TGTGCCAGCAGCACCGGGGGGCAAACTAACTATGGCTACACCTTC. Amino acids: CASSTGGQTNYGYTF.

This clone has ten or more counts. Here the CDR3 DNA reads TGTGCCAGCAGTGAGGAAGCGGGGGCGGGGAATGAGCAGTTCTTC. Translation: CASSEEAGAGNEQFF. The V call is TRBV6-1, the J call TRBJ2-1; TRBD2 aligns across 8 bases. The CDR3 loop spans 15 amino acids. The J segment lost 7 bases and the V segment lost 3 bases, leaving 8 bases of the junction unmatched. The germline CDR1 and CDR2 sequences are MNHNS and SASEGT.

This clone was seen repeatedly, ten times or more. The chain recombines TRBV7-6 with TRBJ1-3; the D is unclear. Trimming stripped 3 bases from V and 4 bases from J, with 10 bases between. Germline V gene data show CDR1 as SGHVS and CDR2 as FNYEAQ. This CDR3 has 14 residues. The CDR3: CASSFGGPGNTIYF. The CDR3 nucleotides are TGTGCCAGCAGCTTTGGAGGGCCGGGAAACACCATATATTTT.

This clone was found many times. CDR3 coding DNA: TGTGCCAGCAGCTTATTTCGTACCCAATGGGGGTACAATGAGCAGTTCTTC. Translation: CASSLFRTQWGYNEQFF. This chain links TRBV7-8 with TRBJ2-1; D assignment may be TRBD1 or TRBD2 (5 bases each). CDR3 length equals 17 residues. Trimming stripped 2 bases from V and 4 bases from J, with 18 bases between. Germline V CDR1 and CDR2: SGHVS, FQNEAQ.

This clone was found once. The chain has TRBV5-1 and TRBJ2-7; TRBD2 aligns across 15 bases. CDR3 length: 20 amino acids. J lost 1 base, V lost 2 bases, and 13 bases had no gene match. Per the germline V gene, CDR1 is SGHRS and CDR2 is YFSETQ. CDR3 in DNA: TGCGCCAGCAGCTTAGGGGCGCCGGGACTAGCGGGAGGTGGGTCCTACGAGCAGTACTTC. It yields the protein CASSLGAPGLAGGGSYEQYF.

J is TRBJ1-4 and V is TRBV4-1, with D uncertain. The CDR3 runs 14 residues. Germline CDR1 reads MGHRA; CDR2 reads YSYEKL. V was pared by 5 bases and J by 5 bases, with 12 bases between. The chain's CDR3 is CASSESTVNEKLFF. DNA of the CDR3: TGCGCCAGCAGCGAGTCAACAGTCAATGAAAAACTGTTTTTT.

The chain links TRBV20-1 to TRBJ1-2, with TRBD1 matching over 8 bases. Germline V gene data show CDR1 as DFQATT and CDR2 as SNEGSKA (reference sequence). Trimming at V came to 1 base and at J to 7 bases, leaving 8 bases not matched to a gene. The CDR3 has 14 amino acids. The CDR3 here is CSARAGNDRGGYTF. The CDR3 DNA reads TGCAGTGCTAGAGCCGGAAATGACAGGGGTGGCTACACCTTC.

This clone showed up many times. The rearrangement uses TRBV28 and TRBJ1-1; TRBD1 is a possible D gene (6 bases). Germline V gene data show CDR1 as MDHEN and CDR2 as SYDVKM. Trimming removed 7 bases at V and 6 bases at J, with 15 bases between. The CDR3 spans 13 residues. CDR3 sequence reads: CASTPMGAAEAFF. The DNA of the CDR3 is TGTGCCAGCACCCCTATGGGGGCCGCTGAAGCTTTCTTT.

This clone was observed at least ten times. The chain couples TRBV20-1 to TRBJ2-3, with 11 bases matching TRBD2. The V gene's germline CDR1 is DFQATT and CDR2 SNEGSKA (reference sequence). This CDR3 is built from 16 residues. Germline trimming cut 1 base from V and 3 bases from J; bases unmatched to any gene: 6. CDR3 DNA sequence: TGCAGTGCTAGAGGCCAGACTAGCGGGGAGACAGATACGCAGTATTTT. Translating it yields CSARGQTSGETDTQYF.

The table lists this clone with a few counts. The genes are TRBV11-2 and TRBJ2-7; D is undetermined. CDR1 is SGHAT and CDR2 is FQNNGV in the germline V gene. Trimming stripped 5 bases from V and 3 bases from J, with 11 bases between. The CDR3 runs 13 residues. The CDR3 DNA reads TGTGCCAGCAGCGTCGACGGAAACTACGAGCAGTACTTC. Translating it yields CASSVDGNYEQYF.

The count of this clone is one. The J gene is TRBJ1-3, the V gene TRBV28, with a tentative D call TRBD1 (5 bases). Germline loops: CDR1 MDHEN, CDR2 SYDVKM. CDR3 size: 20 residues. V lost 7 bases to trimming and J lost 0 bases, with 28 bases between them. The CDR3 DNA follows: TGTGCCAGCATTTCACTTTACCAGAGTTCGTGGGGGGTCTCTGGAAACACCATATATTTT. Translating it yields CASISLYQSSWGVSGNTIYF.

V is TRBV11-2 and J is TRBJ2-7; TRBD2 aligns across 9 bases. Trimming cost V 2 bases and J 5 bases; bases outside gene matches: 16. Germline V gene sequence: CDR1 SGHAT, CDR2 FQNNGV. CDR3 length equals 18 residues. The CDR3 nucleotides are TGTGCCAGCAGCTTATCATTCGGGACGAGCGGGAGGATCAACGAGCAGTACTTC. Encoded protein: CASSLSFGTSGRINEQYF. Using reference TRBV11-2 and TRBJ2-7 for the parts outside the CDR3, the full variable domain is EAGVAQSPRYKIIEKRQSVAFWCNPISGHATLYWYQQILGQGPKLLIQFQNNGVVDDSQLPKDRFSAERLKGVDSTLKIQPAKLEDSAVYLCASSLSFGTSGRINEQYFGPGTRLTVT.

This clone was found many times. The V call is TRBV11-3, the J call TRBJ1-1; tentative D call: TRBD1 (5 bases). CDR1 and CDR2 from the germline V gene are SGHNT and YENEEA. The CDR3 runs 15 residues. The V end lost 3 bases, the J end lost 4 bases, and 15 bases lay between the germline ends. CDR3 sequence reads: CASSLLGRKGTEAFF. CDR3 DNA sequence: TGTGCCAGCAGCTTGCTGGGACGGAAGGGCACTGAAGCTTTCTTT.

This clone has a count of ten or more. Different DNA sequences within this sample yield the same CDR3. The genes are TRBV5-4 and TRBJ2-7; TRBD2 is a possible D gene (5 bases). Germline values: CDR1 SGHNT, CDR2 YYREEE (reference sequence). V dropped 2 bases and J dropped 2 bases, with 11 bases sitting between them. The CDR3 loop spans 14 amino acids. CDR3 in amino acids: CASSFFGEPYEQYF. CDR3 DNA: TGTGCCAGCAGCTTCTTTGGGGAGCCCTACGAGCAGTACTTC.

This clone is termed medium-sized. The rearrangement links TRBV4-1 to TRBJ2-7, with no clear D. The CDR3 sequence is 14 residues long. Germline CDR1 and CDR2: MGHRA and YSYEKL. Between the trimmed V and J ends, which lost 4 bases and 0 bases, there was a span of 10 bases. CDR3 coding DNA: TGCGCCAGCAGCCCGGGCACTGCCTCCTACGAGCAGTACTTC. It is translated as CASSPGTASYEQYF.

This clone was counted many times. The chain couples TRBV2 to TRBJ2-5; 8 bases align to TRBD1. CDR1 is SNHLY, CDR2 FYNNEI, per germline. The V and J ends lost 1 base and 5 bases, in that order; junction bases with no gene match: 9. The CDR3 contains 16 residues. CDR3: CASSEGRGRVGETQYF. CDR3 nucleotide sequence: TGTGCCAGCAGTGAAGGCAGGGGGCGAGTTGGGGAGACCCAGTACTTC.

This clone was counted many times. The chain uses TRBV11-2 and TRBJ2-7; 7 positions match TRBD2. The CDR3 runs to 18 residues. The V gene end was trimmed by 1 base and the J gene end by 2 bases; junction bases not matched to a gene: 14. Per the germline V gene, CDR1 is SGHAT and CDR2 is FQNNGV. The CDR3 here is CASSLGLVGGIVPYEQYF. For the CDR3, the DNA is TGTGCCAGCAGCTTAGGGTTAGTCGGGGGGATCGTCCCCTACGAGCAGTACTTC.